Presented here are 15 T cell receptor beta chains from one specimen sequenced in a study of shared clonotypes between healthy human individuals. Here immunoSEQ multiplex PCR was the method, and the copy in TCRdb shows in-frame clones only, minus some. Of 950,000 to 1,100,000 clones in the sample, around 76% were seen once. The sequenced material came from memory CD4+ T cells sorted from blood. Stated subset: CD45RA-negative fraction. The receptors come from a man between 18 and 29 years old in good health.

The chain combines TRBV7-8 with TRBJ2-7; TRBD2 matches at 8 bases. This CDR3 has 17 amino acids. V shed 1 base and J 0 bases; nucleotides not matched to a gene: 8. From germline, CDR1 is SGHVS and CDR2 FQNEAQ. The CDR3 is CASSLERGGRFSYEQYF. The CDR3 DNA sequence: TGTGCCAGCAGCTTAGAACGGGGCGGGAGGTTCTCCTACGAGCAGTACTTC.

J is TRBJ2-5 and V is TRBV5-6, with D possibly being TRBD1 (6 bases). Germline lookup yields CDR1 SGHDT and CDR2 YYEEEE. The CDR3 runs to 13 residues. V lost 2 bases and J lost 2, with 7 bases in between. CDR3: CASSFTGQETQYF. DNA for the CDR3: TGTGCCAGCAGCTTCACAGGGCAAGAGACCCAGTACTTC.

V is TRBV5-1 and J is TRBJ2-2; 12 bases are shared with TRBD1. Trimming cost V 7 bases and J 3 bases; bases outside gene matches: 7. CDR1 and CDR2 from the germline V gene are SGHRS and YFSETQ. The CDR3 is 16 amino acids. In DNA, the CDR3 is TGCGCCAGCGGAAAGGGACAGGGGGCGTACACCGGGGAGCTGTTTTTT. Its translation: CASGKGQGAYTGELFF. The variable domain in full, with the rest retrieved from reference TRBV5-1 and TRBJ2-2, is KAGVTQTPRYLIKTRGQQVTLSCSPISGHRSVSWYQQTPGQGLQFLFEYFSETQRNKGNFPGRFSGRQFSNSRSEMNVSTLELGDSALYLCASGKGQGAYTGELFFGEGSRLTVL.

The chain carries TRBV27 and TRBJ2-1, with D tentatively TRBD1 (6 bases). This CDR3 spans 14 amino acids. Germline loops: CDR1 MNHEY, CDR2 SMNVEV (reference sequence). V lost 2 bases to trimming and J lost 4 bases, with 9 bases between them. This CDR3 is CASSLHGQYNEQFF. CDR3 in DNA: TGTGCCAGCAGTTTACACGGACAGTACAATGAGCAGTTCTTC.

V is TRBV5-1 and J is TRBJ2-1; no clear D. CDR1 and CDR2 from the germline V gene are SGHRS and YFSETQ. V was pared by 3 bases and J by 9 bases, with 7 bases between. The CDR3 consists of 11 residues. The CDR3 here is CASSYQFEQFF. In DNA, the CDR3 is TGCGCCAGCAGCTACCAATTTGAGCAGTTCTTC.

The V call is TRBV11-2, the J call TRBJ2-5, with D unclear. The CDR3 covers 15 residues. CDR1 is SGHAT and CDR2 is FQNNGV in the germline V gene. V lost 3 bases, J lost 3 bases, and 14 bases lay in between. In DNA, the CDR3 is TGTGCCAGCAGCTTGCTGGTGTCGGTCGAAGAGACCCAGTACTTC. Translation: CASSLLVSVEETQYF.

The gene calls are TRBV6-1 and TRBJ1-6, with D perhaps matching TRBD1 (5 bases). Germline values: CDR1 MNHNS, CDR2 SASEGT. The germline V and J ends were trimmed by 7 bases and 5 bases, with 9 bases remaining between them. The CDR3 totals 13 residues. For the CDR3, the DNA is TGTGCCAGCACGACAGCACATAATTCACCCCTCCACTTT. This gives the protein CASTTAHNSPLHF.

The chain joins TRBV5-6 to TRBJ2-7, with 11 bases lining up with TRBD2. The CDR3 contains 16 residues. Germline V gene data show CDR1 as SGHDT and CDR2 as YYEEEE. After removal of 0 bases from V and 3 bases from J, the junction contained 5 bases not matched to a gene. CDR3 sequence: CASSLEGSGRVYEQYF. The CDR3 DNA reads TGTGCCAGCAGCTTGGAGGGTAGCGGGAGGGTCTACGAGCAGTACTTC.

This rearrangement joins TRBV27 to TRBJ2-7; TRBD1 is a possible D gene (5 bases). The CDR3 runs 11 residues. V lost 11 bases, J lost 3 bases, and 11 bases lay in between. Germline V lookup: CDR1 MNHEY, CDR2 SMNVEV (reference sequence). The CDR3 is CACGAFYEQYF. The CDR3 nucleotides read TGTGCCTGTGGGGCCTTCTACGAGCAGTACTTC.

This clone was counted only a few times. The chain carries TRBV10-3 and TRBJ2-1, with 16 bases lining up with TRBD2. Losses at the gene ends were 11 bases for V and 10 bases for J; bases not matched to a gene: 11. The CDR3 runs 15 residues. Germline V gives CDR1 ENHRY, CDR2 SYGVKD. In DNA form, the CDR3 reads TGTGCCGGCGGGACTAGCGGGAGGGCCTATGGGGAGCAGTTCTTC. Its translation: CAGGTSGRAYGEQFF.

This clone was seen ten or more times. The chain uses TRBV15 and TRBJ2-7, with D tentatively TRBD1 (6 bases). CDR3 length: 15 residues. Germline V CDR1 and CDR2: LNHNV, YYDKDF (reference sequence). V shed 2 bases and J shed 5 bases, with 16 bases lying between them. This chain's CDR3 is CATSRLSQGSDEQYF. CDR3 nucleotide sequence: TGTGCCACCAGCAGACTCTCACAGGGATCCGACGAGCAGTACTTC.

The V call is TRBV5-1, the J call TRBJ2-2, with D perhaps matching TRBD1 or TRBD2 (5 bases each). The V and J ends lost 0 bases and 6 bases respectively, with 9 bases between them. CDR3 size: 14 residues. Germline V gene data show CDR1 as SGHRS and CDR2 as YFSETQ. The CDR3 is CASSLGLGAGELFF. The CDR3 region has the DNA TGCGCCAGCAGCTTGGGTCTGGGGGCCGGGGAGCTGTTTTTT.

This rearrangement joins TRBV4-1 to TRBJ1-3; 9 bases align to TRBD1. J gave up 1 base and V 3 bases, and 16 bases lay outside the gene matches. This CDR3 is 20 amino acids long. Per the germline V gene, CDR1 is MGHRA and CDR2 is YSYEKL. CDR3: CASSQEGNRGLFRSGNTIYF. The CDR3 region has the DNA TGCGCCAGCAGCCAGGAAGGGAACAGGGGGCTCTTTCGTTCTGGAAACACCATATATTTT.

CDR3 sequence (DNA): TGTGCCAGCAGTGAATCGAGTCCTAACTCCTACGAGCAGTACTTC. This encodes CASSESSPNSYEQYF. The gene calls are TRBV6-1 and TRBJ2-7; no clear D. The V end was cut by 2 bases, the J end by 0 bases, with 11 bases between. Germline V CDR1 and CDR2: MNHNS, SASEGT. CDR3 length equals 15 residues.

This clone was seen a handful of times. The chain combines TRBV5-5 with TRBJ1-3; D is uncertain. V was pared by 0 bases and J by 0 bases, with 7 bases between. This CDR3 spans 15 amino acids. Per germline, CDR1 SGHKS and CDR2 YYEKEE (reference sequence). The CDR3 nucleotides are TGTGCCAGCAGCTTGGTGGCCGTCTCTGGAAACACCATATATTTT. This codes for CASSLVAVSGNTIYF.